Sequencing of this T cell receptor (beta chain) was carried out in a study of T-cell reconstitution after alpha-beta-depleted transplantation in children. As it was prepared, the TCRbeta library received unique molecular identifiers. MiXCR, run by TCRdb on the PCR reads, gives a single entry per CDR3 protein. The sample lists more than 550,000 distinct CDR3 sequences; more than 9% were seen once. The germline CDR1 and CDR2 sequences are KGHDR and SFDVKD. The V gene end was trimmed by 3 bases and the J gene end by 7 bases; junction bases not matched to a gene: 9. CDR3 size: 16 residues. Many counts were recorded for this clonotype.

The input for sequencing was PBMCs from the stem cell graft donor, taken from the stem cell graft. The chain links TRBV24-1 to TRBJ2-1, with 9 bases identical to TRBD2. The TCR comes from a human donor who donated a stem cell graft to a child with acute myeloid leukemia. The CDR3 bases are TGTGCCACCAGTGATGCCTCCGGGACTAGCCTGAATGAGCAGTTCTTC. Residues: CATSDASGTSLNEQFF.